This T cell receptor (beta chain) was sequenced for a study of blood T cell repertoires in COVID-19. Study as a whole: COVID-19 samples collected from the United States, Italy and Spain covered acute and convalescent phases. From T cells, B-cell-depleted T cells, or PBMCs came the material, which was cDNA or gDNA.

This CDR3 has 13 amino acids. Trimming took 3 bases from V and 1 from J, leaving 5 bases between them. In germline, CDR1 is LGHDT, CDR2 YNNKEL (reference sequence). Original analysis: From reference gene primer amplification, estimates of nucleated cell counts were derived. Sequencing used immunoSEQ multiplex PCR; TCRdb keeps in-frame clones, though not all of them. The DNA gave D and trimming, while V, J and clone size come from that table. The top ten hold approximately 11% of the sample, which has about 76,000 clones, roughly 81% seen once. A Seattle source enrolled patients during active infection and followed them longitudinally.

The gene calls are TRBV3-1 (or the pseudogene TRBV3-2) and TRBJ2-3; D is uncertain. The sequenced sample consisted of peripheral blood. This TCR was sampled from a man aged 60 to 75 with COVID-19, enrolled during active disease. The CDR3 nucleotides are TGTGCCAGCAGCCAGCAGGGCACAGATACGCAGTATTTT. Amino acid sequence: CASSQQGTDTQYF.